A single sample gave rise to the 29 T cell receptor beta chains below, sequenced in a study of blood T cells in healthy people across ages. Sample-barcoded 5' priming and a J-beta primer mix drove a second PCR of roughly 6 to 12 cycles. TCRdb redid the calling of the 5' RACE reads with MiXCR, one entry per CDR3 protein. In the table there are roughly 1,800,000 distinct CDR3 sequences, around half of which are singletons. Material: blood. Receptors were obtained from a woman aged 40 to 50 in good health.

The chain recombines TRBV15 with TRBJ2-5; no firm D call. Germline lookup yields CDR1 LNHNV and CDR2 YYDKDF (reference sequence). Trimming shortened V by 5 bases and J by 2 bases, and 12 bases separated the two germline ends. The CDR3 has 14 amino acids. The CDR3 DNA sequence: TGTGCCACCAGCGGATGGACCACTCAAGAGACCCAGTACTTC. Protein sequence: CATSGWTTQETQYF.

This chain joins TRBV6-1 and TRBJ1-2, with D tentatively TRBD1 (6 bases). Germline CDR1 is MNHNS and CDR2 is SASEGT. The V end was cut by 11 bases, the J end by 0 bases, with 16 bases between. The CDR3 is made up of 14 amino acids. The CDR3 nucleotides are TGTGCCGGCACCGGACAGAGTTCTAACTATGGCTACACCTTC. The encoded protein is CAGTGQSSNYGYTF.

The chain couples TRBV29-1 to TRBJ2-5, with D perhaps TRBD2 (5 bases). The germline V gene has CDR1 SQVTM and CDR2 ANQGSEA. The CDR3 runs 13 residues. Trimming left V 4 bases short and J 2 bases short, with 11 bases between. This CDR3 reads CSVGRAVQETQYF. In nucleotides, the CDR3 is TGCAGCGTTGGCCGAGCGGTTCAAGAGACCCAGTACTTC.

This clonotype came up a few times. This chain links TRBV9 with TRBJ2-1, with 10 bases matching TRBD2. After removal of 0 bases from V and 0 bases from J, the junction contained 9 bases not matched to a gene. CDR1 SGDLS and CDR2 YYNGEE come from the germline V gene. This CDR3 has 19 amino acids. The CDR3 bases are TGTGCCAGCAGCGTAGTGGAGGTAGCGGGGGGCCACTCCTACAATGAGCAGTTCTTC. Translated, it gives CASSVVEVAGGHSYNEQFF. Looking up the rest from reference TRBV9 and TRBJ2-1 gives the full variable domain: DSGVTQTPKHLITATGQRVTLRCSPRSGDLSVYWYQQSLDQGLQFLIQYYNGEERAKGNILERFSAQQFPDLHSELNLSSLELGDSALYFCASSVVEVAGGHSYNEQFFGPGTRLTVL.

The rearrangement links TRBV20-1 to TRBJ2-4; D might be TRBD1 (6 bases). Germline V gives CDR1 DFQATT, CDR2 SNEGSKA (reference sequence). The germline V and J ends were trimmed by 0 bases and 0 bases, with 24 bases remaining between them. This CDR3 region has 20 residues. The chain's CDR3 is CSARDRLFRSGGLAKNIQYF. In nucleotides, the CDR3 is TGCAGTGCTAGAGATCGCCTGTTTAGAAGTGGGGGCCTAGCCAAAAACATTCAGTACTTC.

The rearrangement links TRBV29-1 to TRBJ2-5; TRBD1 matches at 9 bases. Looked up from germline, CDR1 is SQVTM and CDR2 is ANQGSEA. J gave up 4 bases and V 5 bases, and 11 bases lay outside the gene matches. This CDR3 is 15 amino acids long. CDR3 sequence (DNA): TGCAGCGTTACTCCGGGACAGGGTGTCCGAGAGACCCAGTACTTC. Protein sequence: CSVTPGQGVRETQYF.

The chain recombines TRBV5-1 with TRBJ2-3; D gene ambiguous. Trimming stripped 7 bases from V and 5 bases from J, with 14 bases between. The germline CDR1 and CDR2 sequences are SGHRS and YFSETQ. CDR3 length: 13 residues. This CDR3 is CASGPSAGDTQYF. DNA of the CDR3: TGCGCCAGCGGCCCCTCGGCCGGAGATACGCAGTATTTT.

The genes are TRBV4-3 and TRBJ2-7; 8 bases are a match to TRBD2. Germline CDR1 LGHNA, CDR2 YSLEER. V dropped 4 bases and J dropped 7; count of bases not matched to a gene: 9. The CDR3 runs 14 residues. Here the CDR3 reads CASSPDREGSEQYF. In DNA form, the CDR3 reads TGCGCCAGCAGCCCGGACCGGGAGGGGAGTGAGCAGTACTTC.

In its sample, this clonotype was seen a few times. This chain uses TRBV13 with TRBJ2-5, with no clear D. The V end was cut by 2 bases, the J end by 6 bases, with 10 bases between. The CDR3 contains 13 residues. CDR1 and CDR2 (germline): PRHDT, FYEKMQ (reference sequence). The CDR3 bases are TGTGCCAGCAGCTTACTCTCCGTACAGACCCAGTACTTC. Its protein is CASSLLSVQTQYF.

This chain uses TRBV27 with TRBJ2-6, with D possibly matching TRBD1 (6 bases). CDR3 size: 18 residues. Trimming removed 3 bases at V and 1 base at J, with 16 bases between. Per the germline V gene, CDR1 is MNHEY and CDR2 is SMNVEV (reference sequence). CDR3 DNA: TGTGCCAGCAGTTTCACGCAGGGGCCCCCTTCTGGGGCCAACGTCCTGACTTTC. Translation gives CASSFTQGPPSGANVLTF.

J is TRBJ1-2 and V is TRBV4-1, with unresolved D. The CDR3 contains 15 residues. V dropped 2 bases and J dropped 4 bases, with 14 bases sitting between them. Germline CDR1 is MGHRA and CDR2 is YSYEKL. CDR3 nucleotides: TGCGCCAGCAGCCAAACGACGGTTTTGTTCTATGGCTACACCTTC. It yields the protein CASSQTTVLFYGYTF.

V is TRBV4-3 and J is TRBJ2-1; D is unresolved. V lost 4 bases to trimming and J lost 6 bases, with 10 bases between them. The CDR3 has 13 amino acids. Germline CDR1 is LGHNA and CDR2 is YSLEER. The CDR3 nucleotides read TGCGCCAGCAGCCTGAGCTGGGCCAATGAGCAGTTCTTC. It is translated as CASSLSWANEQFF.

The chain is built from TRBV27 and TRBJ2-5; D is unclear. Germline V gives CDR1 MNHEY, CDR2 SMNVEV (reference sequence). V was cut by 8 bases and J by 5 bases, with 12 bases left in between. The CDR3 extends over 12 amino acids. This CDR3 reads CASGLKVETQYF. The DNA of the CDR3 is TGTGCCAGCGGCCTCAAGGTGGAGACCCAGTACTTC.

This clonotype was seen only a few times. The chain uses TRBV15 and TRBJ2-1, with 7 bases identical to TRBD2. V lost 5 bases to trimming and J lost 1 base; unmatched junction nucleotides: 5. CDR3 length: 15 amino acids. Germline loops: CDR1 LNHNV, CDR2 YYDKDF (reference sequence). The CDR3 is CATSRLAASYNEQFF. The CDR3 DNA reads as TGTGCCACCAGCCGGCTAGCGGCATCCTACAATGAGCAGTTCTTC.

This chain links TRBV13 with TRBJ2-1, with TRBD2 as a possible D gene (7 bases). The J call may be incorrect, as the DNA end agrees better with TRBJ2-7. The CDR3 extends over 15 amino acids. Germline CDR1 is PRHDT and CDR2 is FYEKMQ (reference sequence). This CDR3 is CASSSEGGASYEQYF. In nucleotides, the CDR3 is TGTGCCAGCAGCTCCGAGGGGGGGGCATCGTACGAGCAGTACTTC.

This chain links TRBV6-6 with TRBJ1-2; perhaps TRBD1 as D (5 bases). V was trimmed by 5 bases and J by 3 bases, leaving 16 bases between them. Germline V gene sequence: CDR1 MNHNY, CDR2 SVGAGI (reference sequence). This CDR3 contains 15 residues. Here the CDR3 reads CASSDGTFTHYGYTF. Here the CDR3 DNA reads TGTGCCAGCAGTGACGGGACCTTTACACACTATGGCTACACCTTC.

The chain employs TRBV7-9 and TRBJ1-5, with 7 positions matching TRBD1. The junction had 9 bases not matched to a gene; V was cut back by 5 bases and J by 5 bases. In germline, CDR1 is SEHNR, CDR2 FQNEAQ (reference sequence). The CDR3 has 15 residues. CDR3 DNA: TGTGCCAGCAGCCCAGTCGGACAGGCGGATCAGCCCCAGCATTTT. Amino acids: CASSPVGQADQPQHF.

This clonotype turned up a few times. This sequence joins TRBV27 and TRBJ1-1, with D unclear. Germline V gene sequence: CDR1 MNHEY, CDR2 SMNVEV (reference sequence). With 0 bases removed from V and 4 bases from J, the gap between germline ends came to 12 bases. CDR3 length: 15 residues. CDR3 amino acids: CASSLSGPRGTEAFF. The CDR3 region has the DNA TGTGCCAGCAGTTTATCCGGGCCCCGGGGCACTGAAGCTTTCTTT.

The genes are TRBV27 and TRBJ1-2, with D maybe TRBD1 (5 bases). V shed 4 bases and J shed 6 bases, with 12 bases lying between them. CDR3 length equals 13 residues. Germline loops: CDR1 MNHEY, CDR2 SMNVEV (reference sequence). DNA of the CDR3: TGTGCCAGCAGTTCACCGACAGAAAATGGCTACACCTTC. Translated, it gives CASSSPTENGYTF.

The V and J genes are TRBV7-2 and TRBJ1-2; TRBD1 aligns across 8 bases. The V gene's germline CDR1 is SGHTA and CDR2 FQGNSA. The V and J ends lost 6 bases and 2 bases, in that order; junction bases with no gene match: 8. The CDR3 is made up of 15 amino acids. The CDR3 here is CASSPYRTGNYGYTF. Here the CDR3 DNA reads TGTGCCAGCAGTCCCTACAGGACAGGGAACTATGGCTACACCTTC.

In nucleotides, the CDR3 is TGTGCCAGCACCCCTGGGACTGGAGCCGGCACAGATACGCAGTATTTT. As protein: CASTPGTGAGTDTQYF. The chain couples TRBV28 to TRBJ2-3, with D perhaps matching TRBD2 (6 bases). Germline loops: CDR1 MDHEN, CDR2 SYDVKM. V was cut by 7 bases and J by 1 base, with 18 bases left in between. The CDR3 is made up of 16 amino acids.

J is TRBJ2-1 and V is TRBV2, with TRBD2 matching 14 bases. This CDR3 spans 19 amino acids. Trimming cost V 6 bases and J 8 bases; bases outside gene matches: 18. Germline loops: CDR1 SNHLY, CDR2 FYNNEI. The CDR3 loop is CASRGSDTGTSGGWDEQFF. In DNA form, the CDR3 reads TGTGCCAGCAGAGGCTCTGACACCGGGACTAGCGGGGGATGGGATGAGCAGTTCTTC.

The chain is built from TRBV12-3 or TRBV12-4 and TRBJ2-3, with TRBD1 matching 7 bases. There are 15 residues in the CDR3. Germline trimming cut 6 bases from V and 0 bases from J; bases unmatched to any gene: 6. CDR3 DNA: TGTGCCAGCAGACTGGGACAGATCAGCACAGATACGCAGTATTTT. Residues: CASRLGQISTDTQYF.

The chain couples TRBV20-1 to TRBJ2-3; D is unclear. Germline V CDR1 and CDR2: DFQATT, SNEGSKA (reference sequence). V was shortened by 6 bases and J by 4 bases, with 8 bases between the two germline ends. CDR3 length equals 11 residues. The CDR3 DNA is TGCAGTGCGCGGTGGGCAGATACGCAGTATTTT. This translates into CSARWADTQYF.

V and J are TRBV20-1 and TRBJ2-7; tentatively, D is TRBD2 (5 bases). The CDR3 sequence is 13 residues long. V was pared by 3 bases and J by 3 bases, with 12 bases between. Germline loops: CDR1 DFQATT, CDR2 SNEGSKA (reference sequence). CDR3 residues: CSARGDPLYEQYF. The CDR3 DNA follows: TGCAGTGCTAGGGGAGATCCCCTCTACGAGCAGTACTTC.

This clonotype was picked up many times. The gene calls are TRBV6-2 or TRBV6-3 and TRBJ2-7, with unresolved D. Germline CDR1 and CDR2: MNHEY and SVGEGT. CDR3 length: 12 residues. V lost 2 bases and J lost 1, with 3 bases in between. CDR3 in DNA: TGTGCCAGCAGTTACAATTCCTACGAGCAGTACTTC. Translation gives CASSYNSYEQYF.

This clonotype was found a few times. V and J are TRBV12-3 or TRBV12-4 and TRBJ2-6; D ambiguous. V was shortened by 1 base and J by 1 base, with 14 bases between the two germline ends. This CDR3 has 18 amino acids. The CDR3 DNA is TGTGCCAGCAGTTTAGGTCGGCAGATTCCATCTGGGGCCAACGTCCTGACTTTC. This sequence encodes CASSLGRQIPSGANVLTF.

V gene TRBV19 combines with J gene TRBJ1-4, with a weak D call TRBD1 (5 bases). The length of the CDR3 is 16 residues. CDR1 and CDR2 (germline): LNHDA, SQIVND (reference sequence). Between the trimmed V and J ends, which lost 6 bases and 3 bases, there was a span of 17 bases. CDR3 in amino acids: CASRLRQGSANEKLFF. The CDR3 DNA is TGTGCCAGTAGACTTCGTCAGGGTAGCGCTAATGAAAAACTGTTTTTT.

This chain uses TRBV7-2 with TRBJ2-4, with a possible D match to TRBD1 (5 bases). With 5 bases removed from V and 6 bases from J, the gap between germline ends came to 20 bases. Germline V CDR1 and CDR2: SGHTA, FQGNSA. The CDR3 loop spans 16 amino acids. The CDR3 region is CASSLTTASVGNIQYF. The CDR3 DNA reads as TGTGCCAGCAGCCTCACGACAGCCTCTGTTGGAAACATTCAGTACTTC.